The T cell receptor beta chain described here comes from a study of T cells after yellow fever vaccination. The wider study: Libraries from low-cell-number fractions were prepared with the SMART-Seq v4 Ultra Low Input RNA kit. Points from the study as a whole: High-abundance clonotypes from the bulk population could contaminate FACS-sorted repertoires. Booster sampling recovered most clones from primary vaccination (nearly 98% CD4, approximately 88% CD8). Although most clonotypes did not, a small share appeared in both CD4 and CD8 compartments.

Comments on this clonotype: Antigen unknown.

MiXCR, applied by TCRdb to the 5' RACE reads, yields one record per CDR3 protein. The sample has some 320,000 distinct CDR3 sequences, under 9% seen once; the top ten hold around 3.5%. This specimen was CD4+ T cells sorted from PBMCs, taken 5 days after the yellow fever booster vaccination. The sequence came from a man between 18 and 35 years old who received the YFV17D yellow fever vaccine.

CDR3 loop: CAYYKDGQPGANVLTF. CDR3 in DNA: TGTGCCTACTACAAGGACGGCCAACCTGGGGCCAACGTCCTGACTTTC. This rearrangement joins TRBV30 to TRBJ2-6; D is unresolved. This CDR3 is built from 16 residues. The V gene's germline CDR1 is GTSNPN and CDR2 SVGIG (reference sequence). With 7 bases removed from V and 2 bases from J, the gap between germline ends came to 18 bases. The full variable domain, with the rest looked up from reference TRBV30 and TRBJ2-6, is SQTIHQWPATLVQPVGSPLSLECTVEGTSNPNLYWYRQAAGRGLQLLFYSVGIGQISSEVPQNLSASRPQDRQFILSSKKLLLSDSGFYLCAYYKDGQPGANVLTFGAGSRLTVL.